This entry lists 30 T cell receptor beta chains sequenced from one sample in a study of T cell changes during pregnancy in multiple sclerosis. Clones were sequenced by immunoSEQ multiplex PCR, and TCRdb holds only the in-frame ones, with some missing. The profile shows 30,000 to 40,000 clones, around nine tenths of them singletons. Sequenced here: CD4+ T cells from peripheral blood mononuclear cells, sampled before pregnancy. The receptors derive from a female donor with multiple sclerosis, enrolled in a pregnancy study.

The chain carries TRBV18 and TRBJ1-6; D not resolved. Germline V CDR1 and CDR2: KGHSH, LQKENI. The CDR3 runs 16 residues. Trimming cost V 1 base and J 8 bases, with 15 bases left between them. DNA for the CDR3: TGTGCCAGCTCACCACGCCGCTCAGGCCGCCATTCACCCCTCCACTTT. Its translation: CASSPRRSGRHSPLHF.

The rearrangement uses TRBV11-2 and TRBJ2-7; D is possibly TRBD2 (6 bases). The germline V and J ends were trimmed by 0 bases and 3 bases, with 9 bases remaining between them. The CDR3 extends over 14 amino acids. CDR1 is SGHAT and CDR2 is FQNNGV in the germline V gene. The CDR3: CASSLEEGFYEQYF. In nucleotides, the CDR3 is TGTGCCAGCAGCTTAGAGGAGGGGTTCTACGAGCAGTACTTC.

V is TRBV19 and J is TRBJ1-5; 10 bases line up with TRBD1. V gave up 5 bases and J gave up 4 bases; unmatched junction bases: 14. The CDR3 is 18 amino acids. CDR1 and CDR2 (germline): LNHDA, SQIVND (reference sequence). The CDR3 DNA reads as TGTGCCAGTAGTCCAAGCCGGGACAGGGGCCGCTTAAATCAGCCCCAGCATTTT. Residues: CASSPSRDRGRLNQPQHF.

Regarding this clone: An end of the junction differs from the germline gene, which may be a read error. V is TRBV29-1 and J is TRBJ2-1, with 8 positions matching TRBD1. This CDR3 is 11 amino acids long. Germline V gene data show CDR1 as SQVTM and CDR2 as ANQGSEA. The CDR3 here is CSVEDGTGSVF. CDR3 DNA sequence: TGCAGCGTTGAAGATGGGACAGGTTCGGTCTTC.

The chain is built from TRBV2 and TRBJ2-5; tentatively, D is TRBD1 (6 bases). V lost 6 bases and J lost 4, with 18 bases in between. Germline V gene sequence: CDR1 SNHLY, CDR2 FYNNEI. This CDR3 has 15 residues. CDR3 sequence (DNA): TGTGCCAGCAGGCTACAGGGAATAGGGGGAGAGACCCAGTACTTC. Translation gives CASRLQGIGGETQYF.

This clone was recorded a few times. The chain carries TRBV5-1 and TRBJ1-1; possible D gene TRBD1, 5 bases. Germline V gives CDR1 SGHRS, CDR2 YFSETQ. Trimming cost V 0 bases and J 1 base, with 10 bases left between them. The CDR3 is 15 amino acids. The DNA for the CDR3 is TGCGCCAGCAGCTTGGTCCTCGGGGGGAACACTGAAGCTTTCTTT. This encodes CASSLVLGGNTEAFF.

This clone was recorded once. This rearrangement joins TRBV7-9 to TRBJ1-1; D possibly corresponds to TRBD1 (5 bases). Germline V CDR1 and CDR2: SEHNR, FQNEAQ (reference sequence). The CDR3 has 13 amino acids. Deletions cut 4 bases from V and 6 bases from J, with 12 bases between. CDR3 residues: CASSSGGYSEAFF. The DNA of the CDR3 is TGTGCCAGCAGCTCTGGGGGGTACTCTGAAGCTTTCTTT.

The rearrangement uses TRBV2 and TRBJ1-1, with 7 bases fitting TRBD1. The CDR3 sequence is 13 residues long. CDR1 and CDR2 (germline): SNHLY, FYNNEI. V was pared by 7 bases and J by 4 bases, with 6 bases of the junction left unmatched. The CDR3 region has the DNA TGTGCCAGCATAACAGGGGTGGGCACTGAAGCTTTCTTT. Translated, it gives CASITGVGTEAFF.

DNA for the CDR3: TGTGCCAGCAGCCAAATGGGACTAGCGGCCCTCGCCGAGCAGTACTTC. Translating gives CASSQMGLAALAEQYF. The chain recombines TRBV4-2 with TRBJ2-7; TRBD2 agrees at 11 bases. Germline assignment: CDR1 LGHNA and CDR2 YNFKEQ. The CDR3 loop spans 16 amino acids. V dropped 2 bases and J dropped 6; count of bases not matched to a gene: 9.

The gene calls are TRBV5-1 and TRBJ2-3; D call uncertain. V was shortened by 0 bases and J by 5 bases, with 10 bases between the two germline ends. Germline V gene data show CDR1 as SGHRS and CDR2 as YFSETQ. This CDR3 has 14 residues. CDR3 loop: CASSLESGGDTQYF. The CDR3 DNA reads as TGCGCCAGCAGCTTGGAGTCCGGCGGAGATACGCAGTATTTT.

Comments on this clone: Other DNA variants within this sample encode the same CDR3. The rearrangement links TRBV6-4 to TRBJ2-3, with 11 bases fitting TRBD2. V was clipped by 6 bases and J by 2 bases; unmatched bases: 4. This CDR3 is built from 15 residues. Per the germline V gene, CDR1 is MRHNA and CDR2 is SNTAGT. The CDR3 is CASSEGLADTDTQYF. The CDR3 nucleotides read TGTGCCAGCAGCGAGGGACTAGCGGACACAGATACGCAGTATTTT.

This clone was counted once. V and J are TRBV6-5 and TRBJ2-7, with 9 bases aligning to TRBD2. V was pared by 6 bases and J by 3 bases, with 9 bases of the junction left unmatched. Per germline, CDR1 MNHEY and CDR2 SVGAGI. The CDR3 is 15 amino acids. The CDR3 spells CASSLIAGALYEQYF. The CDR3 nucleotides are TGTGCCAGCAGCCTGATAGCGGGGGCCCTCTACGAGCAGTACTTC.

Turning to this clone: Within the sample, other DNA sequences also encode this same CDR3. The chain links TRBV19 to TRBJ2-5, with 7 bases identical to TRBD2. Germline assignment: CDR1 LNHDA and CDR2 SQIVND (reference sequence). The CDR3 is 12 amino acids. Trimming at V came to 6 bases and at J to 5 bases, leaving 3 bases not matched to a gene. CDR3 amino acids: CASRQAGETQYF. Written as DNA, the CDR3 is TGTGCCAGTAGACAAGCGGGGGAGACCCAGTACTTC.

This chain links TRBV7-2 with TRBJ2-7; TRBD1 is a possible D gene (7 bases). CDR3 size: 14 residues. Germline CDR1 SGHTA, CDR2 FQGNSA. With 6 bases removed from V and 7 bases from J, the gap between germline ends came to 19 bases. The CDR3 region is CASSPTGGGREQYF. The CDR3 coding sequence is TGTGCCAGCAGTCCCACTGGAGGGGGCCGAGAGCAGTACTTC.

This sequence joins TRBV15 and TRBJ2-1; D is perhaps TRBD1 (5 bases). Germline V gene sequence: CDR1 LNHNV, CDR2 YYDKDF (reference sequence). This CDR3 comprises 15 residues. Trimming left V 1 base short and J 3 bases short, with 10 bases between. CDR3 protein: CATSRGIDSYNEQFF. Here the CDR3 DNA reads TGTGCCACCAGCAGAGGGATCGACAGCTACAATGAGCAGTTCTTC.

V and J are TRBV7-2 and TRBJ2-3; D may be TRBD2 (6 bases). V was clipped by 3 bases and J by 0 bases, with 16 bases between them. The length of the CDR3 is 17 residues. CDR1 SGHTA and CDR2 FQGNSA come from the germline V gene. This CDR3 reads CASSFRGGAPSTDTQYF. Here the CDR3 DNA reads TGTGCCAGCAGCTTTAGAGGAGGGGCCCCTAGCACAGATACGCAGTATTTT.

The chain carries TRBV11-2 and TRBJ2-7; D is perhaps TRBD1 (6 bases). V dropped 5 bases and J dropped 6 bases, with 26 bases sitting between them. The germline gives CDR1 SGHAT, CDR2 FQNNGV. The CDR3 is made up of 17 amino acids. The CDR3 DNA reads as TGTGCCAGCAGCGCTGCCGGGACATGGAATCCCGCGGGCGAGCAGTACTTC. It codes for CASSAAGTWNPAGEQYF.

This CDR3 is CASTPDSFYGYTF. In DNA form, the CDR3 reads TGTGCCAGCACCCCTGACAGCTTCTATGGCTACACCTTC. The chain uses TRBV5-4 and TRBJ1-2, with D tentatively TRBD1 (5 bases). Trimming removed 6 bases at V and 4 bases at J, with 13 bases between. The V gene's germline CDR1 is SGHNT and CDR2 YYREEE (reference sequence). This CDR3 has 13 residues.

The chain links TRBV7-2 to TRBJ2-4, with TRBD2 matching over 8 bases. The CDR3 sequence is 14 residues long. From germline, CDR1 is SGHTA and CDR2 FQGNSA. Germline trimming cut 3 bases from V and 7 bases from J; bases unmatched to any gene: 5. This CDR3 reads CASSLSGGMNIQYF. The CDR3 DNA reads TGTGCCAGCAGCTTGTCGGGGGGGATGAACATTCAGTACTTC.

DNA for the CDR3: TGTGCCAGCAGCCCCCAACTGGACAGGGAGTTCCCGAACACTGAAGCTTTCTTT. Amino acid sequence: CASSPQLDREFPNTEAFF. The chain combines TRBV5-6 with TRBJ1-1; 8 bases match TRBD1. Trimming took 4 bases from V and 1 from J; bases not matched to a gene: 15. The CDR3 has 18 residues. Germline loops: CDR1 SGHDT, CDR2 YYEEEE.

V is TRBV7-9 and J is TRBJ1-6; D remains ambiguous. The CDR3 consists of 12 residues. The germline V gene has CDR1 SEHNR and CDR2 FQNEAQ (reference sequence). The germline V and J ends were trimmed by 2 bases and 8 bases, with 4 bases remaining between them. This CDR3 reads CASSLQDSPLHF. The CDR3 nucleotides are TGTGCCAGCAGCTTACAGGATTCACCCCTCCACTTT.

The sample holds one count of this clone. The chain recombines TRBV7-3 with TRBJ2-1; tentatively, D is TRBD1 (5 bases). The CDR3 length is 15 residues. CDR1 and CDR2 from the germline V gene are SGHTA and FQGTGA. V was pared by 5 bases and J by 0 bases, with 11 bases between. The CDR3 region is CASSVDTNSYNEQFF. The CDR3 DNA reads TGTGCCAGCAGCGTGGACACCAACTCCTACAATGAGCAGTTCTTC.

The chain combines TRBV6-5 with TRBJ1-2; maybe TRBD1 (5 bases). V lost 10 bases to trimming and J lost 1 base, with 19 bases between them. The CDR3 covers 15 residues. CDR1 is MNHEY and CDR2 is SVGAGI in the germline V gene. The CDR3, as DNA: TGTGCCACCTGCGGGGACCTTACGCTTAACTATGGCTACACCTTC. It translates to CATCGDLTLNYGYTF.

This chain joins TRBV7-9 and TRBJ2-4, with 7 nucleotides matching TRBD1. The J segment lost 0 bases and the V segment lost 0 bases, leaving 2 bases of the junction unmatched. The CDR3 runs 16 residues. From germline, CDR1 is SEHNR and CDR2 FQNEAQ (reference sequence). The CDR3 loop reads CASSLAGTVAKNIQYF. The CDR3 DNA reads TGTGCCAGCAGCTTAGCTGGGACAGTAGCCAAAAACATTCAGTACTTC.

V and J are TRBV5-1 and TRBJ2-5; D may be TRBD1 (6 bases). With 4 bases removed from V and 2 bases from J, the gap between germline ends came to 12 bases. Germline lookup yields CDR1 SGHRS and CDR2 YFSETQ. The CDR3 is made up of 14 amino acids. In nucleotides, the CDR3 is TGCGCCAGCAGCCCGCGGACAGCTCAAGAGACCCAGTACTTC. This gives the protein CASSPRTAQETQYF.

The J gene is TRBJ2-5, the V gene TRBV28; 9 bases agree with TRBD2. With V trimmed by 7 bases and J by 6 bases, 12 bases remained unmatched. The CDR3 runs 15 residues. Germline loops: CDR1 MDHEN, CDR2 SYDVKM. The CDR3 DNA reads TGTGCCAGCAAGACGAGCGGGGGGATTTGGAAGACCCAGTACTTC. Translated, it gives CASKTSGGIWKTQYF.

In its sample, this clone was seen once. The chain is built from TRBV2 and TRBJ2-2; D possibly corresponds to TRBD1 (5 bases). CDR1 is SNHLY, CDR2 FYNNEI, per germline. V was cut by 6 bases and J by 0 bases, with 8 bases left in between. This CDR3 comprises 14 residues. This CDR3 reads CASRDSTNTGELFF. CDR3 nucleotides: TGTGCCAGCAGAGACAGTACGAACACCGGGGAGCTGTTTTTT. The full variable domain, in which reference TRBV2 and TRBJ2-2 provide the parts outside the CDR3, is EPEVTQTPSHQVTQMGQEVILRCVPISNHLYFYWYRQILGQKVEFLVSFYNNEISEKSEIFDDQFSVERPDGSNFTLKIRSTKLEDSAMYFCASRDSTNTGELFFGEGSRLTVL.

V gene TRBV4-1 combines with J gene TRBJ2-5, with a weak D call TRBD2 (6 bases). The CDR3 is made up of 14 amino acids. Germline-derived CDR1 and CDR2 are MGHRA and YSYEKL. V lost 4 bases and J 4 bases, leaving 13 bases between the germline ends. The CDR3 reads CASSPTEEGETQYF. DNA of the CDR3: TGCGCCAGCAGCCCGACAGAGGAGGGAGAGACCCAGTACTTC.

CDR3 coding DNA: TGTGCCAGCGCAGCAATTCAGGGGGTCGGGGAGCTGTTTTTT. Translated, it gives CASAAIQGVGELFF. The rearrangement joins TRBV7-3 to TRBJ2-2, with 7 bases that match TRBD1. Unmatched junction bases numbered 10, after V lost 8 bases and J lost 7 bases. CDR1 is SGHTA, CDR2 FQGTGA, per germline. This CDR3 region has 14 residues.

The chain uses TRBV6-5 and TRBJ2-5, with a possible D match to TRBD2 (5 bases). Germline V gene sequence: CDR1 MNHEY, CDR2 SVGAGI. This CDR3 has 14 residues. V was trimmed by 6 bases and J by 4 bases, leaving 15 bases between them. The CDR3 bases are TGTGCCAGCAGGGCCTACCGCAGCGGAGAGACCCAGTACTTC. Translated, it gives CASRAYRSGETQYF.